This T cell receptor beta chain was sequenced for a study of neurological immune-mediated disorders. The cDNA was synthesized by means of template-switch 5'RACE, which was carried out with 10-nucleotide random UMIs. TCRdb re-analysed the 5' RACE reads in MiXCR, keeping a single row per CDR3 protein. The sample holds about 38,000 distinct CDR3 sequences, approximately 12% seen once. Time point: technical triplicate 1. This TCR derives from a man between 60 and 75 years old with HTLV-1-associated myelopathy (HAM/TSP). Sequenced: PBMCs.

CDR3: CASSSSGGRVSQYF. CDR3 coding DNA: TGTGCCAGCAGCTCAAGCGGAGGGAGGGTGTCGCAGTATTTT. This chain joins TRBV7-8 and TRBJ2-3; 7 positions agree with TRBD2. CDR1 is SGHVS, CDR2 FQNEAQ, per germline. This CDR3 comprises 14 residues. Trimming removed 4 bases from V and 10 bases from J; junction bases left unmatched: 11.